A single sample is the source of the 8 T cell receptor beta chains below, sequenced in a study of shared clonotypes between healthy human individuals. The protocol was immunoSEQ multiplex PCR, while the TCRdb copy is restricted to in-frame clones and leaves out a portion. The sample carries 500,000 or so clones, roughly 95% recorded once. Material: naive CD4+ T cells sorted from blood. The subset denotes: CD45RA+ positively selected. The receptors here all came from a woman aged 30 to 39 in good health.

V gene TRBV7-2 combines with J gene TRBJ2-7; D call uncertain. Germline V gives CDR1 SGHTA, CDR2 FQGNSA. The CDR3 loop spans 15 amino acids. V lost 4 bases to trimming and J lost 4 bases, with 17 bases between them. CDR3 loop: CASSSARTIRYEQYF. The CDR3 DNA sequence: TGTGCCAGCAGCTCTGCTAGGACGATTCGGTACGAGCAGTACTTC.

The chain combines TRBV12-5 with TRBJ1-3; D might be TRBD1 (5 bases). Trimming cost V 4 bases and J 6 bases, with 10 bases left between them. Germline V gene lookup returns CDR1 LGHNT and CDR2 FRNRAP. The CDR3 contains 13 residues. The CDR3 region is CASGSRGENTIYF. CDR3 coding DNA: TGTGCTAGTGGTTCCCGGGGGGAAAACACCATATATTTT.

The V call is TRBV29-1, the J call TRBJ1-5, with D possibly TRBD1 on 5 matching bases. V gave up 4 bases and J gave up 7 bases, with 17 bases separating them. The CDR3 consists of 14 residues. Germline assignment: CDR1 SQVTM and CDR2 ANQGSEA. CDR3 sequence (DNA): TGCAGCGTTGCCGGGACCGAAGGCGGGCAGCCCCAGCATTTT. Translation gives CSVAGTEGGQPQHF.

V and J are TRBV11-2 and TRBJ1-2; D remains ambiguous. The V gene's germline CDR1 is SGHAT and CDR2 FQNNGV. The CDR3 totals 12 residues. The V end lost 5 bases, the J end lost 5 bases, and 9 bases lay between the germline ends. CDR3 in DNA: TGTGCCAGCAGCACCGATTCATATGGCTACACCTTC. As protein: CASSTDSYGYTF.

In this sample, this clone turned up a few times. The chain's CDR3 is CSVGKPSGEQYF. CDR3 DNA: TGCAGCGTTGGTAAGCCTAGCGGCGAGCAGTACTTC. J is TRBJ2-7 and V is TRBV29-1; the match to TRBD2 covers 7 bases. V lost 4 bases to trimming and J lost 6 bases; unmatched junction nucleotides: 6. The germline gives CDR1 SQVTM, CDR2 ANQGSEA. The CDR3 length is 12 residues.

The chain joins TRBV29-1 to TRBJ2-3; the D gene is possibly TRBD2 (5 bases). The CDR3 totals 12 residues. Germline loops: CDR1 SQVTM, CDR2 ANQGSEA. V lost 6 bases and J 5 bases, leaving 12 bases between the germline ends. As DNA, the CDR3 is TGCAGCGTGTATAGCGTCGGAGATACGCAGTATTTT. Translated, it gives CSVYSVGDTQYF.

V usage is TRBV7-6 and J usage is TRBJ2-3; no firm D call. CDR3 length equals 15 residues. V was pared by 1 base and J by 0 bases, with 8 bases between. CDR1 SGHVS and CDR2 FNYEAQ come from the germline V gene. The CDR3: CASSLVGSSTDTQYF. The CDR3 DNA reads as TGTGCCAGCAGCTTAGTAGGGTCTAGCACAGATACGCAGTATTTT.

The rearrangement uses TRBV6-5 and TRBJ1-2; D is unclear. Germline V gene sequence: CDR1 MNHEY, CDR2 SVGAGI. The germline V and J ends were trimmed by 0 bases and 3 bases, with 11 bases remaining between them. This CDR3 is 15 amino acids long. For the CDR3, the DNA is TGTGCCAGCAGTTACTCGGGTCGAACGCACTATGGCTACACCTTC. Protein: CASSYSGRTHYGYTF.